This record concerns one TCR beta chain sequence. Antigen specificity is unknown. This sample stems from a study of cytomegalovirus exposure and HLA in healthy donors. General study findings and limits: Sequencing likely caused a cluster of highly shared sequence variants. Exclusion applied to some V segments, including TRBV6-2 and TRBV6-3, as they were indistinguishable. A later analysis appeared to link common viral pathogens to several of the most significant clusters.

V was pared by 2 bases and J by 7 bases, with 17 bases between. Germline CDR1 is SGHTA and CDR2 is FQGTGA. This CDR3 has 16 residues. The PCR was carried out with 60 Vbeta primers and 13 Jbeta primers. Original analysis: Tens of millions of unique TCR beta chains, about 10 million of them shared, were counted by a later analysis. Profiling relied on immunoSEQ multiplex PCR, and the TCRdb table lists in-frame clones only, not all of them. D and trimming were read from the DNA, whereas the V and J calls and clone size are those reported in that table. The sample includes some 270,000 clones, about four fifths seen only once; the top ten take about 0.3%.

This TCR came from a girl aged 2 to 10 in good health and CMV-seronegative. The chain has TRBV7-3 and TRBJ2-2, with D possibly matching TRBD1 (6 bases). The sample was PBMCs. CDR3 coding DNA: TGTGCCAGCAGCTTATACAAACAGGGTGGGGACGGGGAGCTGTTTTTT. It translates to CASSLYKQGGDGELFF.